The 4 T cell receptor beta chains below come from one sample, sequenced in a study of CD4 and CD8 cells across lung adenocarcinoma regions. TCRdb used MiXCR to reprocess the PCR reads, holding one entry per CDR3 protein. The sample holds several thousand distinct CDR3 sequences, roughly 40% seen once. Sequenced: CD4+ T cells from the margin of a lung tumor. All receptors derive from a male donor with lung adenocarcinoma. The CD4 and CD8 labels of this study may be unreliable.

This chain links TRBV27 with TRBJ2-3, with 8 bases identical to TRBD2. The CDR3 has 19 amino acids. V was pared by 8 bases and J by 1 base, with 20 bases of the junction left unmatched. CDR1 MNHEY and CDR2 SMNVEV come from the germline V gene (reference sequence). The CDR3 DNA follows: TGTGCCAGCCGCCCTGGAGGGGGAGCGGGGGCCAGGGGCACAGATACGCAGTATTTT. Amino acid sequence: CASRPGGGAGARGTDTQYF.

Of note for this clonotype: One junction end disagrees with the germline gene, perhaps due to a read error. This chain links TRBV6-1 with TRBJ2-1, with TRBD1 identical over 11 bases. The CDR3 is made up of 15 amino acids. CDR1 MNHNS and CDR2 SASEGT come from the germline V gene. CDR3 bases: TGTGCCAGCAGTGAAGGGACAGGGGGCTCAAATGCGCAGTTCTTC. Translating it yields CASSEGTGGSNAQFF.

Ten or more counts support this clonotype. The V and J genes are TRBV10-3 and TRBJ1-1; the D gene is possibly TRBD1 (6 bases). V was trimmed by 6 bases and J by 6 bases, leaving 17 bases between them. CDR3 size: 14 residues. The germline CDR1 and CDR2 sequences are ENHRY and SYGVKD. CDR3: CAISPSTGLPEAFF. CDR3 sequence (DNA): TGTGCCATCAGCCCTAGTACAGGGCTGCCTGAAGCTTTCTTT.

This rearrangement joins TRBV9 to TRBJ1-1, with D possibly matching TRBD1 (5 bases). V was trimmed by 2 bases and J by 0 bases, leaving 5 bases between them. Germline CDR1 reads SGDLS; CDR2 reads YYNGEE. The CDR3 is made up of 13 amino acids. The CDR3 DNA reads TGTGCCAGCAGCGTGACAGTGAACACTGAAGCTTTCTTT. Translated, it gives CASSVTVNTEAFF.